The 9 T cell receptor beta chains listed next were all sequenced from one sample in a study of T cells in Graves' hyperthyroidism and ophthalmopathy. The CDR3 regions of TCR beta were amplified from RNA transcripts. RT-PCR in the first round (using the HTBI primer set) targeted the TCR CDR3. One entry per CDR3 protein results from TCRdb running MiXCR on the multiplex PCR reads. The repertoire holds fewer than 350,000 distinct CDR3 sequences, about a sixth seen once, with less than 20% in the top ten. The source material was blood. The receptors originated from a woman aged 40 to 55 with Graves' ophthalmopathy.

The chain links TRBV20-1 to TRBJ2-7; D is ambiguous. CDR3 size: 13 residues. Trimming cost V 3 bases and J 5 bases, with 14 bases left between them. Germline loops: CDR1 DFQATT, CDR2 SNEGSKA (reference sequence). CDR3 in DNA: TGCAGTGCTAGTGGTGTCGAAATGAACGAGCAGTACTTC. Its translation is CSASGVEMNEQYF.

This clonotype was found many times. V usage is TRBV7-2 and J usage is TRBJ1-3; D may be TRBD1 (5 bases). V dropped 2 bases and J dropped 2 bases, with 7 bases sitting between them. Per germline, CDR1 SGHTA and CDR2 FQGNSA. The CDR3 covers 14 residues. CDR3 protein: CASSLRGPGNTIYF. CDR3 bases: TGTGCCAGCAGCTTAAGGGGCCCTGGAAACACCATATATTTT.

The rearrangement joins TRBV28 to TRBJ1-5; D possibly corresponds to TRBD1 (6 bases). The CDR3 has 15 amino acids. Germline V lookup: CDR1 MDHEN, CDR2 SYDVKM. V lost 6 bases to trimming and J lost 4 bases, with 16 bases between them. Here the CDR3 reads CASSPRQAGNQPQHF. CDR3 DNA: TGTGCCAGCAGCCCCCGACAGGCGGGGAATCAGCCCCAGCATTTT.

This clonotype was detected ten times or more. The rearrangement links TRBV2 to TRBJ2-5; D perhaps matches TRBD2 (5 bases). The CDR3 has 10 amino acids. CDR1 SNHLY and CDR2 FYNNEI come from the germline V gene. Trimming cost V 7 bases and J 6 bases, with 6 bases left between them. The CDR3 bases are TGTGCCAGCAAGACTAAGACCCAGTACTTC. Amino acid sequence: CASKTKTQYF.

This clonotype showed up many times. The chain carries TRBV7-2 and TRBJ2-2; possibly TRBD1 or TRBD2 for D (6 bases each). Per germline, CDR1 SGHTA and CDR2 FQGNSA. Trimming removed 6 bases at V and 7 bases at J, with 18 bases between. The length of the CDR3 is 15 residues. CDR3 residues: CASRGGQGQVGELFF. The CDR3 bases are TGTGCCAGCAGAGGGGGGCAGGGCCAGGTCGGGGAGCTGTTTTTT.

This clonotype was recorded many times. The J gene is TRBJ2-7, the V gene TRBV6-2 or TRBV6-3, with D possibly matching TRBD1 (8 bases). The CDR3 covers 13 residues. V was clipped by 5 bases and J by 6 bases, with 14 bases between them. The germline V gene has CDR1 MNHEY and CDR2 SVGEGT. The CDR3 reads CASSTSGTGEQYF. As DNA, the CDR3 is TGTGCCAGCAGTACAAGCGGGACAGGCGAGCAGTACTTC.

This clonotype was seen at least ten times. The chain uses TRBV30 and TRBJ1-1, with unresolved D. The CDR3 spans 15 residues. V was trimmed by 0 bases and J by 1 base, leaving 12 bases between them. Germline V gives CDR1 GTSNPN, CDR2 SVGIG (reference sequence). CDR3 in DNA: TGTGCCTGGAGTGTACAGTCAGCCAGGAACACTGAAGCTTTCTTT. It specifies CAWSVQSARNTEAFF.

This clonotype has ten or more counts. The rearrangement uses TRBV3-1 and TRBJ1-1, with D possibly being TRBD1 (5 bases). Germline V CDR1 and CDR2: LGHDT, YNNKEL (reference sequence). V was cut by 3 bases and J by 6 bases, with 14 bases left in between. CDR3 length: 14 amino acids. The CDR3 DNA reads TGTGCCAGCAGCCATGGGTGGCAGGGCGCTGAAGCTTTCTTT. Its translation is CASSHGWQGAEAFF.

This clonotype has at least ten counts. V is TRBV28 and J is TRBJ2-2, with D tentatively TRBD2 (6 bases). The CDR3 runs to 15 residues. Germline lookup yields CDR1 MDHEN and CDR2 SYDVKM. V lost 2 bases to trimming and J lost 2 bases, with 9 bases between them. In nucleotides, the CDR3 is TGTGCCAGCAGTTTACGGGGGTTCAACACCGGGGAGCTGTTTTTT. Translating it yields CASSLRGFNTGELFF.